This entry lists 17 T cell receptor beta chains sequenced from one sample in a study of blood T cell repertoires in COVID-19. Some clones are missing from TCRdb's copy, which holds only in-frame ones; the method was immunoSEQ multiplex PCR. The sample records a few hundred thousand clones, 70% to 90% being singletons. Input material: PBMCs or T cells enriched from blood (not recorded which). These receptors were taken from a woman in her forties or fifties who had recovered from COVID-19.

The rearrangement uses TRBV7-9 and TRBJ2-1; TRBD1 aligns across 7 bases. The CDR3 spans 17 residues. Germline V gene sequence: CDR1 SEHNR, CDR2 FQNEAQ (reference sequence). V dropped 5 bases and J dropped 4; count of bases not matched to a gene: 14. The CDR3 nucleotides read TGTGCCAGCAGCGGATCAACCGGCCGGGACAGATACAATGAGCAGTTCTTC. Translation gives CASSGSTGRDRYNEQFF.

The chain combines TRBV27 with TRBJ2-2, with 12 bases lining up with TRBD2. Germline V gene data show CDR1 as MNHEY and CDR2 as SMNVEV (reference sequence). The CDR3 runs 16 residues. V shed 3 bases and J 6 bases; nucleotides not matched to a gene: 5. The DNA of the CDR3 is TGTGCCAGCAGTTTCAGGACTAGCGGGAAGGCCGGGGAGCTGTTTTTT. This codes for CASSFRTSGKAGELFF.

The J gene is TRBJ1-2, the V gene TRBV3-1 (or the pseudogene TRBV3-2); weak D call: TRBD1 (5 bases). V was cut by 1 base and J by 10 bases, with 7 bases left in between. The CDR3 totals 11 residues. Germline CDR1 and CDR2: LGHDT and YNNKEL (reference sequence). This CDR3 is CASSQAGPYTF. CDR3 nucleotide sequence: TGTGCCAGCAGCCAAGCAGGGCCCTACACCTTC.

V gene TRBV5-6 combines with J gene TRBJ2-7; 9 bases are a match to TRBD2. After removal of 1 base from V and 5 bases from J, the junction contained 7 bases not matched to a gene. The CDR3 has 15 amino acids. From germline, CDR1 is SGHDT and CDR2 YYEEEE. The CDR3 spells CASSLLQREANEQYF. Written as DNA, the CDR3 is TGTGCCAGCAGCTTGTTACAGCGGGAGGCGAACGAGCAGTACTTC.

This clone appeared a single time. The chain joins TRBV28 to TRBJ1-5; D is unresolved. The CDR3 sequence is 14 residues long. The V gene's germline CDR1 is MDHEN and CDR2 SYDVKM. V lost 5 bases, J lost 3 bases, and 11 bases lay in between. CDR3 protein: CASSPHRDNQPQHF. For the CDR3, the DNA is TGTGCCAGCAGTCCACACCGGGACAATCAGCCCCAGCATTTT.

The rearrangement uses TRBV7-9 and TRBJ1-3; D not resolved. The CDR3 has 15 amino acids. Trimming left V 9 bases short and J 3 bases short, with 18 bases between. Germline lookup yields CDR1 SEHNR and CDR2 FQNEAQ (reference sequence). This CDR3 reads CASQPARAYGNTIYF. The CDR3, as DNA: TGTGCCAGTCAACCGGCGAGGGCTTATGGAAACACCATATATTTT.

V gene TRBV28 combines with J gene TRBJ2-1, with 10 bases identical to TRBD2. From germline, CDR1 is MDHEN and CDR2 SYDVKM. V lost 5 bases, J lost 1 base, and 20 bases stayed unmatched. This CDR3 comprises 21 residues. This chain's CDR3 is CASSTPALAGVSLGSYNEQFF. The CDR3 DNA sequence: TGTGCCAGCAGTACCCCCGCTCTAGCGGGAGTATCGCTAGGATCCTACAATGAGCAGTTCTTC.

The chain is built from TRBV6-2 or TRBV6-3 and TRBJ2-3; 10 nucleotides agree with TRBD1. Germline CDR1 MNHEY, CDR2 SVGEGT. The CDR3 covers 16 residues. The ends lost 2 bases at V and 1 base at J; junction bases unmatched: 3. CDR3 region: CASSYVGQGGTDTQYF. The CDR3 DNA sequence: TGTGCCAGCAGTTACGTCGGACAGGGGGGCACAGATACGCAGTATTTT.

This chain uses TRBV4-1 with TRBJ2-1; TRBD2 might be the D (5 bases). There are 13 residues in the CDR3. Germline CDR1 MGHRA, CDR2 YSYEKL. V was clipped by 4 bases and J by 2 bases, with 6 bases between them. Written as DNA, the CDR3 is TGCGCCAGCAGCCCCGGGGCCTACAATGAGCAGTTCTTC. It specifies CASSPGAYNEQFF.

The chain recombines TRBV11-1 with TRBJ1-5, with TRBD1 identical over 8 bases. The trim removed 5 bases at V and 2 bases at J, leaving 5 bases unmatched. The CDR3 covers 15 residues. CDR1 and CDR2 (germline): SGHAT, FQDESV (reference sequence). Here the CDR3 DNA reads TGTGCCAGCAGCATCGGACAGGGTGGCAATCAGCCCCAGCATTTT. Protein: CASSIGQGGNQPQHF.

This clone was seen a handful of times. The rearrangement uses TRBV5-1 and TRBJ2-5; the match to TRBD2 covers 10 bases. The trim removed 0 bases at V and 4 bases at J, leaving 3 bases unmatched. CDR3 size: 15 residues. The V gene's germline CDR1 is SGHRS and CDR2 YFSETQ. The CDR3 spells CASSLASGSGETQYF. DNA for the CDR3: TGCGCCAGCAGCTTGGCTAGCGGGAGTGGAGAGACCCAGTACTTC.

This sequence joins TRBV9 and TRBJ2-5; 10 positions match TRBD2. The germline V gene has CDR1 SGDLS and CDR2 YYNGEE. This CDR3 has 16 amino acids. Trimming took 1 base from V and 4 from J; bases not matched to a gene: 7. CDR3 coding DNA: TGTGCCAGCAGCGTATCAGCTAGCGGGAGTGCAGAGACCCAGTACTTC. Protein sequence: CASSVSASGSAETQYF.

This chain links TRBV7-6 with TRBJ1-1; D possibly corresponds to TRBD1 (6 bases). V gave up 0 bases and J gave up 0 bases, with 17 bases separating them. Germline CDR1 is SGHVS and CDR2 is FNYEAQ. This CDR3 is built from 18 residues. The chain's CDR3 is CASSLASPGQILNTEAFF. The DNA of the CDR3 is TGTGCCAGCAGCTTAGCCTCCCCGGGACAAATCTTGAACACTGAAGCTTTCTTT. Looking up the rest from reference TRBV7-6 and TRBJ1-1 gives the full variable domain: GAGVSQSPRYKVTKRGQDVALRCDPISGHVSLYWYRQALGQGPEFLTYFNYEAQQDKSGLPNDRFSAERPEGSISTLTIQRTEQRDSAMYRCASSLASPGQILNTEAFFGQGTRLTVV.

CDR3 DNA: TGTGCCAGCAGCTTAGACCCAGGTTTGAACACTGAAGCTTTCTTT. It is translated as CASSLDPGLNTEAFF. The chain carries TRBV7-2 and TRBJ1-1; unclear D gene. The CDR3 length is 15 residues. The germline V and J ends were trimmed by 1 base and 0 bases, with 9 bases remaining between them. Germline CDR1 and CDR2: SGHTA and FQGNSA.

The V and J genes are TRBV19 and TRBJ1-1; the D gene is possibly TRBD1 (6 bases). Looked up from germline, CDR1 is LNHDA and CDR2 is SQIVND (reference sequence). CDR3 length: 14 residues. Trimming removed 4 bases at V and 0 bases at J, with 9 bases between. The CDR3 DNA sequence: TGTGCCAGTAGTACCTGGACAGTGAACACTGAAGCTTTCTTT. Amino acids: CASSTWTVNTEAFF.

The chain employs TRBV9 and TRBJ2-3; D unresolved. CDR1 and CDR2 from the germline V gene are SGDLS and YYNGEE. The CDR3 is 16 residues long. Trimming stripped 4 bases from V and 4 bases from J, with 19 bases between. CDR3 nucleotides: TGTGCCAGCAGCCCCCAGGTGGCCGCAACGTCAGATACGCAGTATTTT. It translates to CASSPQVAATSDTQYF.

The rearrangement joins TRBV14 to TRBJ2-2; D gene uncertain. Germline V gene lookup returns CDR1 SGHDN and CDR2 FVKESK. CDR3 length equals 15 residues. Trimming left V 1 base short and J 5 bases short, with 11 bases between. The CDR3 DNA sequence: TGTGCCAGCAGCCAAGTAACTCCGGTGACCGGGGAGCTGTTTTTT. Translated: CASSQVTPVTGELFF. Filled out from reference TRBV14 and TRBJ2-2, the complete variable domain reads EAGVTQFPSHSVIEKGQTVTLRCDPISGHDNLYWYRRVMGKEIKFLLHFVKESKQDESGMPNNRFLAERTGGTYSTLKVQPAELEDSGVYFCASSQVTPVTGELFFGEGSRLTVL.